This T cell receptor (beta chain) was identified during a study of T cell responses to AZD1222 COVID-19 vaccine. The V end lost 4 bases, the J end lost 6 bases, and 12 bases lay between the germline ends. The CDR3 loop spans 13 amino acids. Germline values: CDR1 MRHNA, CDR2 SNTAGT. Here immunoSEQ multiplex PCR was the method, and the copy in TCRdb shows in-frame clones only, minus some. The profile shows more than 150,000 clones, 92% of them singletons. This clone came up once. The sequenced sample was peripheral blood, obtained on day 0 of AZD1222 vaccination. This clonotype was obtained from an adult in good health. The chain combines TRBV6-4 with TRBJ1-1; D gene ambiguous. CDR3 DNA sequence: TGTGCCAGCAGTGCGAACGGCCAGGCTGAAGCTTTCTTT. Encoded protein: CASSANGQAEAFF.